This entry features one T cell receptor beta chain sequence. The assay covered approximately 10^5 TCR templates per sample. Generated by immunoSEQ multiplex PCR, the TCRdb table keeps only in-frame clones and is missing some. The data hold around 100,000 clones, with over 90% observed a single time. This sample is drawn from a study of siplizumab effects on memory and regulatory T cells. This receptor was identified in a human donor in good health. Specimen: non-Treg CD4+ T cells sorted from blood.

The CDR3 DNA reads as TGTGCCAGCAGCCCGCTGGGACAGGGGACAGATACGCAGTATTTT. Translated, it gives CASSPLGQGTDTQYF. J is TRBJ2-3 and V is TRBV7-9; TRBD1 agrees at 10 bases. Trimming took 5 bases from V and 3 from J; bases not matched to a gene: 5. This CDR3 is built from 15 residues. Germline V lookup: CDR1 SEHNR, CDR2 FQNEAQ (reference sequence).